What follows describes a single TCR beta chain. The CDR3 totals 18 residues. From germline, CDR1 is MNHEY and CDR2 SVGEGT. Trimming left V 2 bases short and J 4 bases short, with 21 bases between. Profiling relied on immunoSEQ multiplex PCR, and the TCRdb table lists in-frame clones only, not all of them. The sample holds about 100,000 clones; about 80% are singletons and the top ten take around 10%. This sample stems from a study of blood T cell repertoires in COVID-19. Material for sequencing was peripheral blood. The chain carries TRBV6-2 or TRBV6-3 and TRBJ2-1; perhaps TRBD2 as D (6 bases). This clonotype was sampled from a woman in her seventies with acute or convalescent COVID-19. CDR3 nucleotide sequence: TGTGCCAGCAGTTACGGAAAGGGGACTGCCAACCTTTACAATGAGCAGTTCTTC. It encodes CASSYGKGTANLYNEQFF.